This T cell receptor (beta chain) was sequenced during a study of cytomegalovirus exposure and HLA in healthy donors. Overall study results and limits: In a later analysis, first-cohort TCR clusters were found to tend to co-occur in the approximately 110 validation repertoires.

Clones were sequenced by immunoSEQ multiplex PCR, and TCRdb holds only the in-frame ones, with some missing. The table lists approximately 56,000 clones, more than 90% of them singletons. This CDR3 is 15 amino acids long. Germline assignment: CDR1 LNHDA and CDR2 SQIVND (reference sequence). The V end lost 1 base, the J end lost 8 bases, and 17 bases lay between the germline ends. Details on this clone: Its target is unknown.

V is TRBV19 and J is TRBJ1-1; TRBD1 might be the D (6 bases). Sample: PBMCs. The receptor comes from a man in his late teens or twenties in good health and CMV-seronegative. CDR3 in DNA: TGTGCCAGTAGTATAGGGGGGACACCGGGGGGAGAAGCTTTCTTT. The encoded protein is CASSIGGTPGGEAFF.